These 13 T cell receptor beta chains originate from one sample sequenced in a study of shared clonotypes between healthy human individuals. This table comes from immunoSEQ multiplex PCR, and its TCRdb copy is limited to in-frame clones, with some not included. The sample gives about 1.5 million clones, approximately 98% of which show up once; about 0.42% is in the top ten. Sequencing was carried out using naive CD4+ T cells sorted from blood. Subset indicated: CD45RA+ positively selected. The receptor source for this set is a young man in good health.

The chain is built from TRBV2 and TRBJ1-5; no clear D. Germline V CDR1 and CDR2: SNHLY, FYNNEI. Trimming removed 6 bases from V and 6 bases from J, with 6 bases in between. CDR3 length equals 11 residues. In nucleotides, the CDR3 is TGTGCCAGCAGGGAATCTCAGCCCCAGCATTTT. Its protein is CASRESQPQHF.

CDR3 amino acids: CASSESPGGKTEAFF. Here the CDR3 DNA reads TGTGCCAGCAGTGAAAGTCCTGGGGGGAAGACTGAAGCTTTCTTT. The chain recombines TRBV25-1 with TRBJ1-1; TRBD1 is a possible D gene (5 bases). The CDR3 contains 15 residues. Looked up from germline, CDR1 is MGHDK and CDR2 is SYGVNS. The germline V and J ends were trimmed by 2 bases and 5 bases, with 15 bases remaining between them.

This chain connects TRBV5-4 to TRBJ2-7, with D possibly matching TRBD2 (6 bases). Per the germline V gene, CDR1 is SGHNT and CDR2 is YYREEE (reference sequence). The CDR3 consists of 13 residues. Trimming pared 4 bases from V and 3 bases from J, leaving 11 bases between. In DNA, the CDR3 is TGTGCCAGCAGCCGCGGGACTTACTACGAGCAGTACTTC. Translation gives CASSRGTYYEQYF. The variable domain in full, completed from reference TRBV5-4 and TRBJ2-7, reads ETGVTQSPTHLIKTRGQQVTLRCSSQSGHNTVSWYQQALGQGPQFIFQYYREEENGRGNFPPRFSGLQFPNYSSELNVNALELDDSALYLCASSRGTYYEQYFGPGTRLTVT.

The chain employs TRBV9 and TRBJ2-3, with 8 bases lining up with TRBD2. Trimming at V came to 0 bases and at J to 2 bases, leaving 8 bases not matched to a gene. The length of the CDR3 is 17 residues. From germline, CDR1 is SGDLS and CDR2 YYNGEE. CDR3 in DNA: TGTGCCAGCAGCGTAGGCTTCACTAGCGGAAACACAGATACGCAGTATTTT. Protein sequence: CASSVGFTSGNTDTQYF.

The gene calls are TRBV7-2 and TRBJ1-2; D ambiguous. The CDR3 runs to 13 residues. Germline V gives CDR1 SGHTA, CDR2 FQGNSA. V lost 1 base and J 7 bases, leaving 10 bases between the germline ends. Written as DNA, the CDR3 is TGTGCCAGCAGCTTAGTGTTTGGGGTTGGCTACACCTTC. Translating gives CASSLVFGVGYTF.

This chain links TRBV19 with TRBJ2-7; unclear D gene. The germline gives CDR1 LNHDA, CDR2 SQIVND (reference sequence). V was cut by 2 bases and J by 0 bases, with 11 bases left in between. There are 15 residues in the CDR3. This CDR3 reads CASSIIGDSSYEQYF. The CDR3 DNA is TGTGCCAGTAGTATAATCGGCGATAGCTCCTACGAGCAGTACTTC. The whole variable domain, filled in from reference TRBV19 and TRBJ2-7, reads DGGITQSPKYLFRKEGQNVTLSCEQNLNHDAMYWYRQDPGQGLRLIYYSQIVNDFQKGDIAEGYSVSREKKESFPLTVTSAQKNPTAFYLCASSIIGDSSYEQYFGPGTRLTVT.

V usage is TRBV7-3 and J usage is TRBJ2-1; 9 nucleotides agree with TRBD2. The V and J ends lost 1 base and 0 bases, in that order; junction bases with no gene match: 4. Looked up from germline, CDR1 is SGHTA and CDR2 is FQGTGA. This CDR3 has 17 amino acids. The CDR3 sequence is CASSLRLAGTSYNEQFF. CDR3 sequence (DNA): TGTGCCAGCAGCTTAAGGCTAGCGGGGACCTCCTACAATGAGCAGTTCTTC.

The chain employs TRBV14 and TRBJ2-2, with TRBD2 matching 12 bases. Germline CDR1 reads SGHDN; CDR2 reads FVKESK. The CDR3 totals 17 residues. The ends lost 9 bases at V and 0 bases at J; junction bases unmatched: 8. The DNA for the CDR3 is TGTGCCAGTCGCCGGACTAGCGGGAACGCGAACACCGGGGAGCTGTTTTTT. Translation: CASRRTSGNANTGELFF.

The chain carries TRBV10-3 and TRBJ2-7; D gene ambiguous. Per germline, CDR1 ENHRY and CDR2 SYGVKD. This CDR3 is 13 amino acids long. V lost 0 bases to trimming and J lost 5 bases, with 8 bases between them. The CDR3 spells CAISESRRDEQYF. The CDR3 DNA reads TGTGCCATCAGTGAGTCGAGACGGGACGAGCAGTACTTC.

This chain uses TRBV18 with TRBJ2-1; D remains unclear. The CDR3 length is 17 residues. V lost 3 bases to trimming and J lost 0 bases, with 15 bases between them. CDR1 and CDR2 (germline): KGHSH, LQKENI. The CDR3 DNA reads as TGTGCCAGCTCACCCCTCCCAAAGGGAAGCTCCTACAATGAGCAGTTCTTC. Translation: CASSPLPKGSSYNEQFF.

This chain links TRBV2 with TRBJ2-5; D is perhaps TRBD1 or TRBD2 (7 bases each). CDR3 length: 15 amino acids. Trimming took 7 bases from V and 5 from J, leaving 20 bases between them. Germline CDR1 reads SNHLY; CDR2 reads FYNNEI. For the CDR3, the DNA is TGTGCCAGCACGCGGGGGACAGACCGGCGGGAGACCCAGTACTTC. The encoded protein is CASTRGTDRRETQYF.

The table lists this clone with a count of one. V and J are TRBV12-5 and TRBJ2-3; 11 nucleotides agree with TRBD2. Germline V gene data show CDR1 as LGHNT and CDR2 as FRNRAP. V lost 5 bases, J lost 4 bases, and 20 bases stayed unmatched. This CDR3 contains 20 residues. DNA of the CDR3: TGTGCTAGTGGTCGAGGAGCCCGAGGACTAGCGGGCCGCTTGCCAGATACGCAGTATTTT. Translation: CASGRGARGLAGRLPDTQYF. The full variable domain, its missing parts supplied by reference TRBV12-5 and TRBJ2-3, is DARVTQTPRHKVTEMGQEVTMRCQPILGHNTVFWYRQTMMQGLELLAYFRNRAPLDDSGMPKDRFSAEMPDATLATLKIQPSEPRDSAVYFCASGRGARGLAGRLPDTQYFGPGTRLTVL.

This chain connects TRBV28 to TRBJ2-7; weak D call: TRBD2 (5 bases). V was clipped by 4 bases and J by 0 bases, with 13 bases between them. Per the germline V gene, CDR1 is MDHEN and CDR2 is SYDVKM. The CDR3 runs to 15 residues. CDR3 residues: CASSSPRRDSYEQYF. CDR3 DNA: TGTGCCAGCAGTTCACCTCGACGGGACTCCTACGAGCAGTACTTC.